These T cell receptor beta chains were read from a single sample in a study of blood T cell repertoires in COVID-19. Profiling relied on immunoSEQ multiplex PCR, and the TCRdb table lists in-frame clones only, not all of them. The sample holds around 300,000 clones, approximately 89% seen once. Sequencing used PBMCs or T cells enriched from blood (not recorded which). The receptors stem from a man younger than 40 who had recovered from COVID-19. CDR3s include the opening cysteine and the closing phenylalanine or tryptophan. A D gene is named only where the DNA matches it firmly. Clone size is shown for a subset of rows, as once, few, many or a class of expanded clone.

CDR3 protein	CDR3 DNA	CDR3 length	D gene	J gene	V gene	clone size
CASSLIGQSQETQYF	TGCGCCAGCAGCTTGATTGGACAGTCCCAAGAGACCCAGTACTTC	15	-	TRBJ2-5	TRBV5-1	-
CASRGGAGGPWGEQFF	TGTGCCAGCAGGGGTGGAGCGGGGGGGCCGTGGGGTGAGCAGTTCTTC	16	TRBD2	TRBJ2-1	TRBV2	-
CAISESGQGAIYEQFF	TGTGCCATCAGTGAGTCAGGTCAGGGGGCAATTTATGAGCAGTTCTTC	16	TRBD1	TRBJ2-1	TRBV10-3	-
CASSLAPGTSGGGNTGELFF	TGCGCCAGCAGCTTGGCCCCCGGGACTAGCGGGGGTGGTAACACCGGGGAGCTGTTTTTT	20	TRBD2	TRBJ2-2	TRBV5-1	few
CASSYGQYEKLFF	TGTGCCAGCAGCTATGGACAGTATGAAAAACTGTTTTTT	13	-	TRBJ1-4	TRBV27	-
CASSFTGNAYEQYF	TGTGCCAGCAGCTTTACAGGGAACGCCTACGAGCAGTACTTC	14	-	TRBJ2-7	TRBV7-9	-
CATSRGYVLNTEAFF	TGTGCCACCAGCCGGGGGTACGTTTTGAACACTGAAGCTTTCTTT	15	-	TRBJ1-1	TRBV15	-
CASSRTGGVSYEQYF	TGTGCCAGCAGTCGGACAGGTGGGGTCTCCTACGAGCAGTACTTC	15	TRBD1	TRBJ2-7	TRBV28	-
CAIRMGQQETQYF	TGTGCCATCAGAATGGGGCAACAAGAGACCCAGTACTTC	13	-	TRBJ2-5	TRBV10-3	-
CASSMRPTYEQYF	TGTGCCAGTAGTATGCGGCCGACCTACGAGCAGTACTTC	13	-	TRBJ2-7	TRBV19	-
CASSYDRYQETQYF	TGCGCCAGCAGCTATGACAGGTACCAAGAGACCCAGTACTTC	14	-	TRBJ2-5	TRBV5-1	-
CAWSVRQAPYEQYF	TGTGCCTGGAGTGTCCGGCAGGCCCCCTACGAGCAGTACTTC	14	-	TRBJ2-7	TRBV30	many
CASSPFGQGAFF	TGTGCCAGCAGCCCCTTTGGGCAGGGAGCTTTCTTT	12	-	TRBJ1-1	TRBV14	once
CASSPMGRDRENYGYTF	TGTGCCAGCAGCCCCATGGGCCGGGACAGGGAAAACTATGGCTACACCTTC	17	TRBD1	TRBJ1-2	TRBV7-9	-
CASSRDRGAWTEAFF	TGTGCCAGCAGCAGGGACAGGGGCGCGTGGACTGAAGCTTTCTTT	15	TRBD1	TRBJ1-1	TRBV5-4	-
CASSLNVASSTDTQYF	TGTGCCAGCAGTTTAAACGTGGCTTCGAGCACAGATACGCAGTATTTT	16	-	TRBJ2-3	TRBV27	once
CASSMGSGGRSDTQYF	TGTGCCAGTAGTATGGGTAGCGGGGGAAGATCCGATACGCAGTATTTT	16	TRBD2	TRBJ2-3	TRBV19	-
CASGPDRANTGELFF	TGTGCTAGTGGTCCGGACAGGGCAAACACCGGGGAGCTGTTTTTT	15	TRBD1	TRBJ2-2	TRBV12-5	once
CASSEARFTDTQYF	TGTGCCAGCAGTGAAGCGCGATTCACAGATACGCAGTATTTT	14	-	TRBJ2-3	TRBV2	-
CASSYHLGSEQYF	TGTGCCAGCAGTTACCACCTGGGCTCCGAGCAGTACTTC	13	-	TRBJ2-7	TRBV6-5	-
CASSAGLGELFF	TGTGCCAGCAGTGCAGGGCTCGGGGAGCTGTTTTTT	12	-	TRBJ2-2	TRBV12-3/TRBV12-4	-
CASSLGTGSDAFF	TGTGCCAGCAGCTTGGGTACAGGGAGCGACGCTTTCTTT	13	-	TRBJ1-1	TRBV5-4	-
CASSRTADGYTF	TGCGCCAGCAGCAGGACAGCGGATGGCTACACCTTC	12	-	TRBJ1-2	TRBV5-1	-
CAWNLAGRETQYF	TGTGCCTGGAACTTAGCGGGGCGAGAGACCCAGTACTTC	13	TRBD2	TRBJ2-5	TRBV30	-
CASSQEASGSSYEQYF	TGTGCCAGCAGCCAAGAGGCTAGCGGAAGCTCCTACGAGCAGTACTTC	16	TRBD2	TRBJ2-7	TRBV3-1/TRBV3-2	-
CASSLYQGAGEQFF	TGTGCCAGCAGTTTATACCAGGGTGCTGGTGAGCAGTTCTTC	14	-	TRBJ2-1	TRBV27	-
CASSFAGDSPLHF	TGTGCCAGCAGTTTTGCGGGAGATTCACCCCTCCACTTT	13	-	TRBJ1-6	TRBV28	-
CASSSWGHRNTGELFF	TGTGCCAGCAGCTCCTGGGGACACAGGAACACCGGGGAGCTGTTTTTT	16	-	TRBJ2-2	TRBV11-2	-
CASSSRQGYNEQFF	TGCGCCAGCAGCTCCCGACAGGGATACAATGAGCAGTTCTTC	14	TRBD1	TRBJ2-1	TRBV5-1	-
CASSHNSQGSKAGELFF	TGTGCCAGCAGCCACAACTCACAGGGGTCTAAGGCCGGGGAGCTGTTTTTT	17	TRBD1	TRBJ2-2	TRBV9	-
CASSQVGRGGAKNIQYF	TGTGCCAGCAGCCAAGTGGGGCGGGGCGGAGCCAAAAACATTCAGTACTTC	17	-	TRBJ2-4	TRBV4-2	-
CASSFPKGPETQYF	TGCGCCAGCAGCTTCCCAAAGGGGCCGGAGACCCAGTACTTC	14	-	TRBJ2-5	TRBV5-1	-
CASSFSRQGRELFF	TGCGCCAGCAGCTTCTCACGACAGGGCCGGGAGCTGTTTTTT	14	TRBD1	TRBJ2-2	TRBV5-1	-
CASQTGDRNQPQHF	TGTGCCTCCCAAACAGGAGATAGAAATCAGCCCCAGCATTTT	14	-	TRBJ1-5	TRBV15	-
CASSSKGAAFGNTIYF	TGTGCCAGCAGTTCCAAGGGAGCCGCCTTTGGAAACACCATATATTTT	16	-	TRBJ1-3	TRBV27	-
CASSPGTGLGSPLHF	TGTGCCAGCTCACCCGGGACAGGGCTTGGTTCACCCCTCCACTTT	15	TRBD1	TRBJ1-6	TRBV18	-
CASSLRRVQNTGELFF	TGTGCCAGCAGTTTGCGGAGGGTTCAGAACACCGGGGAGCTGTTTTTT	16	-	TRBJ2-2	TRBV27	-
CASSVSGLTYNEQFF	TGTGCCAGCAGCGTGAGCGGCCTCACCTACAATGAGCAGTTCTTC	15	-	TRBJ2-1	TRBV9	-
CASGLDSNTGELFF	TGTGCCAGCGGACTGGATAGCAACACCGGGGAGCTGTTTTTT	14	-	TRBJ2-2	TRBV28	-
CASSLSPGNNEQYF	TGCGCCAGCAGCTTGTCTCCAGGGAATAACGAGCAGTACTTC	14	-	TRBJ2-7	TRBV5-1	-
CASSLRRLYGYTF	TGTGCCAGCAGTTTAAGGCGGCTCTATGGCTACACCTTC	13	-	TRBJ1-2	TRBV12-3/TRBV12-4	-
CASSGQAGQETQYF	TGCGCCAGCAGCGGGCAGGCGGGACAAGAGACCCAGTACTTC	14	-	TRBJ2-5	TRBV5-1	-
CASSAGQGAPYEQYF	TGTGCCAGCAGCGCAGGACAGGGGGCTCCCTACGAGCAGTACTTC	15	TRBD1	TRBJ2-7	TRBV7-9	-
CASSPSPRTGWDTEAFF	TGTGCCAGCAGTCCCTCACCGCGCACAGGGTGGGACACTGAAGCTTTCTTT	17	-	TRBJ1-1	TRBV28	-
CASSLIWGRLYEQYF	TGTGCCAGCAGTTTAATATGGGGGCGTCTATACGAGCAGTACTTC	15	-	TRBJ2-7	TRBV27	few
CASSPPQGGGGETQYF	TGCGCCAGCAGCCCGCCACAGGGAGGGGGTGGCGAGACCCAGTACTTC	16	-	TRBJ2-5	TRBV5-1	-
CASRRGQSIYGYTF	TGTGCCAGCAGGCGCGGACAGTCCATCTATGGCTACACCTTC	14	-	TRBJ1-2	TRBV27	-
CASSSPLNYGYTF	TGTGCCAGCAGTTCTCCCCTGAACTATGGCTACACCTTC	13	-	TRBJ1-2	TRBV12-3/TRBV12-4	-
CASSRQLMNTEAFF	TGTGCCAGCAGTCGACAGCTAATGAACACTGAAGCTTTCTTT	14	-	TRBJ1-1	TRBV2	-
CASSSGTATNEKLFF	TGCGCCAGCAGCTCAGGGACAGCAACTAATGAAAAACTGTTTTTT	15	TRBD1	TRBJ1-4	TRBV5-1	once
CASSPGQGWSYGYTF	TGCGCCAGCAGCCCGGGACAGGGGTGGAGCTATGGCTACACCTTC	15	TRBD1	TRBJ1-2	TRBV5-1	-
CAIRRQGGENTEAFF	TGTGCCATCAGAAGACAGGGAGGAGAAAACACTGAAGCTTTCTTT	15	TRBD1	TRBJ1-1	TRBV10-3	once
CASNPRSGGRTDTQYF	TGTGCCAGCAATCCACGCTCGGGGGGACGCACAGATACGCAGTATTTT	16	TRBD2	TRBJ2-3	TRBV27	-